These 20 T cell receptor beta chains were all obtained from the same sample, sequenced in a study of blood T cells in healthy people across ages. A second PCR, run for about 7 to 11 cycles, used a sample-barcoded 5' primer plus a J-beta primer mix. Each CDR3 protein is one row after TCRdb ran MiXCR on the 5' RACE reads. Of around 1,700,000 distinct CDR3 sequences in the sample, roughly 27% were seen once. The specimen was blood. The receptors here all came from a woman aged 25-40 years in good health.

This chain uses TRBV5-1 with TRBJ1-2; tentatively, D is TRBD1 (5 bases). Trimming removed 4 bases from V and 0 bases from J, with 16 bases in between. The CDR3 is 16 residues long. CDR1 is SGHRS, CDR2 YFSETQ, per germline. Here the CDR3 DNA reads TGCGCCAGCAGCCCGGACGGAGGGGCGACTAACTATGGCTACACCTTC. This translates into CASSPDGGATNYGYTF.

This clonotype was seen many times. The chain couples TRBV9 to TRBJ2-7, with 9 bases matching TRBD2. Germline CDR1 reads SGDLS; CDR2 reads YYNGEE. This CDR3 is built from 15 residues. J was trimmed by 6 bases and V by 4 bases; bases with no gene match: 11. Here the CDR3 DNA reads TGTGCCAGCAGCCTAGGCGGTAGCGGGAGTTTCGAGCAGTACTTC. Amino acids: CASSLGGSGSFEQYF.

The chain couples TRBV6-2 or TRBV6-3 to TRBJ2-5; TRBD2 aligns across 9 bases. The CDR3 totals 15 residues. The germline CDR1 and CDR2 sequences are MNHEY and SVGEGT. The J segment lost 5 bases and the V segment lost 0 bases, leaving 4 bases of the junction unmatched. The CDR3 sequence is CASSYSFSGSETQYF. The CDR3 DNA is TGTGCCAGCAGTTACTCCTTTAGCGGGAGTGAGACCCAGTACTTC.

The chain couples TRBV30 to TRBJ1-2; 8 nucleotides align to TRBD1. The V and J ends lost 5 bases and 7 bases, in that order; junction bases with no gene match: 9. In germline, CDR1 is GTSNPN, CDR2 SVGIG (reference sequence). The CDR3 covers 13 residues. The CDR3 loop is CAWSTGAWSGYTF. The CDR3 nucleotides read TGTGCCTGGTCGACAGGGGCCTGGAGTGGCTACACCTTC.

V is TRBV10-3 and J is TRBJ2-1; 12 bases match TRBD2. J was trimmed by 13 bases and V by 3 bases; bases with no gene match: 13. CDR1 and CDR2 (germline): ENHRY, SYGVKD. The CDR3 covers 16 residues. CDR3 in DNA: TGTGCCATCAGTGATATGAGACTAGCGGGAGAAGAGACCCAGTTCTTC. Encoded protein: CAISDMRLAGEETQFF.

There are a few counts of this clonotype. The chain carries TRBV12-3 or TRBV12-4 and TRBJ2-5; D not certain. The CDR3 sequence is 14 residues long. V gave up 5 bases and J gave up 0 bases, with 10 bases separating them. CDR3 in amino acids: CASSKVENQETQYF. CDR3 sequence (DNA): TGTGCCAGCAGTAAAGTTGAAAACCAAGAGACCCAGTACTTC.

Concerning this clonotype: A read error may account for a junction end that differs from germline. The rearrangement links TRBV6-5 to TRBJ1-2; unclear D gene. This CDR3 is built from 14 residues. Germline-derived CDR1 and CDR2 are MNHEY and SVGAGI. CDR3 loop: CAGSYGLSNYGYTF. CDR3 DNA sequence: TGTGCCGGCAGTTACGGGCTTTCTAACTATGGCTACACCTTC.

The table lists this clonotype with many counts. The chain uses TRBV7-2 and TRBJ2-7; tentatively, D is TRBD1 (6 bases). Germline V lookup: CDR1 SGHTA, CDR2 FQGNSA. The CDR3 length is 16 residues. The V end was cut by 5 bases, the J end by 0 bases, with 17 bases between. This CDR3 reads CASSIKGGRTSYEQYF. The DNA for the CDR3 is TGTGCCAGCAGCATTAAAGGGGGACGGACCTCCTACGAGCAGTACTTC.

J is TRBJ2-1 and V is TRBV20-1; D gene uncertain. The ends were cut back, 2 bases at V and 0 bases at J, with 11 bases in the middle. The CDR3 consists of 15 residues. Germline CDR1 and CDR2: DFQATT and SNEGSKA (reference sequence). The CDR3 sequence: CSARTLGNSYNEQFF. The CDR3 DNA sequence: TGCAGTGCTAGAACCCTAGGAAACTCCTACAATGAGCAGTTCTTC.

This clonotype has a handful of counts. The J gene is TRBJ1-2, the V gene TRBV21-1. TRBV21-1 is tagged as a pseudogene. The CDR3 is 12 amino acids. The DNA for the CDR3 is TGTGCCAGCAGTAGAATGAATGGGGGCTACACCTTC. It translates to CASSRMNGGYTF.

The CDR3 DNA reads as TGCAGTGCTAGAGCCGGGACTAGCGGGAGGTGGGGCACAGATACGCAGTATTTT. Its protein is CSARAGTSGRWGTDTQYF. This chain links TRBV20-1 with TRBJ2-3; 15 nucleotides align to TRBD2. V dropped 1 base and J dropped 1; count of bases not matched to a gene: 6. The germline V gene has CDR1 DFQATT and CDR2 SNEGSKA (reference sequence). The CDR3 has 18 amino acids.

V gene TRBV5-1 combines with J gene TRBJ2-1; TRBD2 aligns across 7 bases. Germline V gives CDR1 SGHRS, CDR2 YFSETQ. This CDR3 spans 17 amino acids. The J segment lost 13 bases and the V segment lost 3 bases, leaving 22 bases of the junction unmatched. The CDR3 DNA reads TGCGCCAGCAGCTCTACCCTTCCTGCGGGGGATGAAGAGACCCAGTTCTTC. Its translation: CASSSTLPAGDEETQFF.

This clonotype appeared many times. The J gene is TRBJ2-7, the V gene TRBV6-5; no reliable D call. The CDR3 spans 14 residues. V was pared by 0 bases and J by 1 base, with 7 bases between. Germline V gives CDR1 MNHEY, CDR2 SVGAGI. The CDR3 loop reads CASSYSGMSYEQYF. The CDR3 nucleotides read TGTGCCAGCAGTTACTCTGGGATGTCCTACGAGCAGTACTTC.

The table lists this clonotype with a few counts. This sequence joins TRBV25-1 and TRBJ1-2; tentative D call: TRBD1 (5 bases). V was cut by 5 bases and J by 8 bases, with 21 bases left in between. CDR3 size: 15 residues. Germline-derived CDR1 and CDR2 are MGHDK and SYGVNS. As DNA, the CDR3 is TGTGCCAGCAGTTCCCCGGGGCGATCTATGAACGGCTACACCTTC. Protein sequence: CASSSPGRSMNGYTF.

This clonotype occurred many times. The V call is TRBV10-3, the J call TRBJ2-7; D not certain. This CDR3 contains 14 residues. Looked up from germline, CDR1 is ENHRY and CDR2 is SYGVKD. Trimming took 3 bases from V and 0 from J, leaving 9 bases between them. CDR3 bases: TGTGCCATCAGTGATTCTAGTAACTCCTACGAGCAGTACTTC. This gives the protein CAISDSSNSYEQYF.

The V call is TRBV7-9, the J call TRBJ2-5; D perhaps matches TRBD2 (5 bases). V lost 7 bases to trimming and J lost 2 bases, with 17 bases between them. Germline CDR1 reads SEHNR; CDR2 reads FQNEAQ (reference sequence). CDR3 length: 15 amino acids. The DNA of the CDR3 is TGTGCCAGCACCGGTCTCAGCGGTCATCAAGAGACCCAGTACTTC. This encodes CASTGLSGHQETQYF.

The chain has TRBV12-3 or TRBV12-4 and TRBJ2-4, with a tentative D call TRBD1 (6 bases). The J call is in doubt because the DNA end fits TRBJ2-7 better. The CDR3 sequence is 16 residues long. CDR3 sequence reads: CTNSLAGAGVSYEQYF. The CDR3 coding sequence is TGTACCAACAGTTTGGCCGGGGCAGGGGTATCTTACGAGCAGTACTTC.

This chain uses TRBV3-1 with TRBJ2-7; D tentatively reads TRBD1 or TRBD2 (6 bases each). The last part of the DNA fits TRBJ2-5 better; the J call may be wrong. The CDR3 is 16 amino acids. Germline V gives CDR1 LGHDT, CDR2 YNNKEL (reference sequence). CDR3 loop: CASSQPRGVVRETQYF. The CDR3 DNA is TGTGCCAGCAGCCAGCCAAGGGGGGTAGTAAGGGAGACCCAGTACTTC.

The chain uses TRBV7-2 and TRBJ1-2; perhaps TRBD1 as D (5 bases). The CDR3 extends over 15 amino acids. The germline V gene encodes CDR1 SGHTA and CDR2 FQGNSA. V lost 3 bases to trimming and J lost 0 bases, with 11 bases between them. The CDR3 DNA is TGTGCCAGCAGCTTTACAGGCCTAGCTAACTATGGCTACACCTTC. This sequence encodes CASSFTGLANYGYTF.

At least ten counts were recorded for this clonotype. The chain recombines TRBV2 with TRBJ2-7; 11 nucleotides line up with TRBD2. The V segment lost 2 bases and the J segment 3 bases; nucleotides outside the gene matches: 9. Per the germline V gene, CDR1 is SNHLY and CDR2 is FYNNEI. The CDR3 is 17 amino acids. The CDR3 nucleotides are TGTGCCAGCAGTGAATCGGCTAGCGGGGGGCTCTACTACGAGCAGTACTTC. It specifies CASSESASGGLYYEQYF.